The 3 T cell receptor beta chains listed next were all sequenced from one sample in a study of blood T cell repertoires in COVID-19. Libraries were prepared by immunoSEQ multiplex PCR; TCRdb keeps only in-frame clonotypes and omits some of them. This table has fewer than 300,000 clones, about nine tenths appearing once. The sample taken for sequencing was peripheral blood. These receptor sequences come from a woman aged 35 to 49 who had recovered from COVID-19.

The rearrangement joins TRBV6-5 to TRBJ1-2; D is perhaps TRBD1 (5 bases). This CDR3 is built from 13 residues. The germline V gene has CDR1 MNHEY and CDR2 SVGAGI. Trimming cost V 8 bases and J 7 bases, with 17 bases left between them. CDR3 nucleotide sequence: TGTGCCAGCGGGATGGGGGGTTTGGGTGGCTACACCTTC. This translates into CASGMGGLGGYTF.

The chain uses TRBV6-5 and TRBJ1-1; 8 positions match TRBD1. V gave up 4 bases and J gave up 4 bases; unmatched junction bases: 5. Germline CDR1 and CDR2: MNHEY and SVGAGI. The CDR3 extends over 14 amino acids. The CDR3 sequence is CASSSRTGLTEAFF. Written as DNA, the CDR3 is TGTGCCAGCAGTTCCAGGACAGGGCTCACTGAAGCTTTCTTT.

The chain carries TRBV10-1 and TRBJ2-2; D possibly corresponds to TRBD1 (6 bases). This CDR3 spans 17 amino acids. Germline-derived CDR1 and CDR2 are WNHNN and SYGVQD (reference sequence). V lost 3 bases, J lost 0 bases, and 14 bases lay in between. For the CDR3, the DNA is TGCGCCAGCAGTGACCAGGCGGCAGGGGCGAACACCGGGGAGCTGTTTTTT. It translates to CASSDQAAGANTGELFF.